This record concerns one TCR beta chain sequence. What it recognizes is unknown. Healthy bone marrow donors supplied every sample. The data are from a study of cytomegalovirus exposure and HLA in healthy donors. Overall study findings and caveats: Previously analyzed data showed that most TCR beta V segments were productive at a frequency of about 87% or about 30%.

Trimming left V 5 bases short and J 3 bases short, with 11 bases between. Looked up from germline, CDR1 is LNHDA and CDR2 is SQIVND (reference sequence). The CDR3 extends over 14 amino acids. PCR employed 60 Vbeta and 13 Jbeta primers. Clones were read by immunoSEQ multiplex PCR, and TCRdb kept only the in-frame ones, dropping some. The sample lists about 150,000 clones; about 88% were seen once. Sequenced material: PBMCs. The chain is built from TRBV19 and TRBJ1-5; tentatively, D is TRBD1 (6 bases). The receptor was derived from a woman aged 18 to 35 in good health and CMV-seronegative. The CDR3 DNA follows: TGTGCCAGTAGTGTCCGGGACACCAATCAGCCCCAGCATTTT. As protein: CASSVRDTNQPQHF.